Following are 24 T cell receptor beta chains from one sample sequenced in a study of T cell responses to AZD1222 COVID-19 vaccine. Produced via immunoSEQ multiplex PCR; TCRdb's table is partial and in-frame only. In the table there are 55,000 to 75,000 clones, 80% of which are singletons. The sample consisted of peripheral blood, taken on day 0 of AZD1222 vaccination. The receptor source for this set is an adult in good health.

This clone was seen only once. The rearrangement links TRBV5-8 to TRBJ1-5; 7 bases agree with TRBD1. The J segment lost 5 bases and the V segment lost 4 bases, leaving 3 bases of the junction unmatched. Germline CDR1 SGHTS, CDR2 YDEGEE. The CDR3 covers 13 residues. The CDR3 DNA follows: TGTGCCAGCAGCCTACAGGGGTATCAGCCCCAGCATTTT. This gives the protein CASSLQGYQPQHF.

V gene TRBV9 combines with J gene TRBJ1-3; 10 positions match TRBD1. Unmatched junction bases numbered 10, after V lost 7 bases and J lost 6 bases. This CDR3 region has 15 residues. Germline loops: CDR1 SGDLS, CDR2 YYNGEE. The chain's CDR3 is CASAPGGQGLNTIYF. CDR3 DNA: TGTGCCAGCGCCCCGGGGGGACAGGGGTTAAACACCATATATTTT.

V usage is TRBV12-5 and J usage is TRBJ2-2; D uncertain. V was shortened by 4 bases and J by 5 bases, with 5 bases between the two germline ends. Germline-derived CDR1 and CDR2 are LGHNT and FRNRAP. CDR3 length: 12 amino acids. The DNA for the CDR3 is TGTGCTAGTGGTTCCGCTACCGGGGAGCTGTTTTTT. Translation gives CASGSATGELFF.

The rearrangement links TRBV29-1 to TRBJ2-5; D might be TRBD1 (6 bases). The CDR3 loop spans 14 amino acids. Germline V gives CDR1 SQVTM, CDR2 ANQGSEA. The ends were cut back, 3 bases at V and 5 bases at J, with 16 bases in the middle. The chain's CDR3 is CSVDPGAEGETQYF. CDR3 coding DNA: TGCAGCGTTGATCCAGGGGCCGAAGGGGAGACCCAGTACTTC.

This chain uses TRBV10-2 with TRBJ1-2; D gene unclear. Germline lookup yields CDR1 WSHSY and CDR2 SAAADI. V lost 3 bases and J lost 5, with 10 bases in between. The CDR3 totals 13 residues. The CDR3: CASSDQDGYGYTF. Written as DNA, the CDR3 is TGCGCCAGCAGTGATCAAGACGGATATGGCTACACCTTC.

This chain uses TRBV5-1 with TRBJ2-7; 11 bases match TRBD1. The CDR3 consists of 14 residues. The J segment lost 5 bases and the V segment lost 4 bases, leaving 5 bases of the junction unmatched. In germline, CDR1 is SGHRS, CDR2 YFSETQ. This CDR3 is CASSNGQGANEQYF. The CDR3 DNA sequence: TGCGCCAGCAGCAACGGACAGGGGGCTAACGAGCAGTACTTC.

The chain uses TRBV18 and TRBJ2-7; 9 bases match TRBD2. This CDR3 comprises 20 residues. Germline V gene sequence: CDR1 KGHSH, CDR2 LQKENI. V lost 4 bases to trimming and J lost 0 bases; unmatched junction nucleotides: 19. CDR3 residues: CASSLISGAGGHIPSYEQYF. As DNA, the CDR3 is TGTGCCAGCTCACTAATTTCGGGAGCGGGGGGCCATATACCCTCCTACGAGCAGTACTTC.

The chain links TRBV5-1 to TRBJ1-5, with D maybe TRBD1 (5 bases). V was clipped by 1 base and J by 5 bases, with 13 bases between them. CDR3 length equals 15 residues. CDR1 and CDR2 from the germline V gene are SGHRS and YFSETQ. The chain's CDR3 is CASSLWGETHQPQHF. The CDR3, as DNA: TGCGCCAGCAGCTTGTGGGGGGAGACCCATCAGCCCCAGCATTTT.

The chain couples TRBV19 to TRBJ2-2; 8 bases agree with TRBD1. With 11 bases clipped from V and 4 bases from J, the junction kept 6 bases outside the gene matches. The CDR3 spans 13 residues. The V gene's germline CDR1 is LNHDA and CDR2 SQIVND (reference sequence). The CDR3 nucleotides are TGTGCCTCGACAGGGGTGAGCACCGGGGAGCTGTTTTTT. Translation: CASTGVSTGELFF.

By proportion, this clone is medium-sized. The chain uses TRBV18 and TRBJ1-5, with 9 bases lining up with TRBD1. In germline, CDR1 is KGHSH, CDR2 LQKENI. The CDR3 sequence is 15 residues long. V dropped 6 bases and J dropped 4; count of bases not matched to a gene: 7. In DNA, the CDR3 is TGTGCCAGCTCCCTGACAGGGGGACGTAATCAGCCCCAGCATTTT. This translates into CASSLTGGRNQPQHF.

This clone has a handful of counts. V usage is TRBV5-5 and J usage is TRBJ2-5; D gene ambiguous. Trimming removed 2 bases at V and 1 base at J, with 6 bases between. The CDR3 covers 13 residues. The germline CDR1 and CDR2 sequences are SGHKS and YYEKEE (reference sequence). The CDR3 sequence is CASSLIGQETQYF. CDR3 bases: TGTGCCAGCAGCTTAATCGGCCAAGAGACCCAGTACTTC. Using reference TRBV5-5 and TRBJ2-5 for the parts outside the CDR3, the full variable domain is DAGVTQSPTHLIKTRGQQVTLRCSPISGHKSVSWYQQVLGQGPQFIFQYYEKEERGRGNFPDRFSARQFPNYSSELNVNALLLGDSALYLCASSLIGQETQYFGPGTRLLVL.

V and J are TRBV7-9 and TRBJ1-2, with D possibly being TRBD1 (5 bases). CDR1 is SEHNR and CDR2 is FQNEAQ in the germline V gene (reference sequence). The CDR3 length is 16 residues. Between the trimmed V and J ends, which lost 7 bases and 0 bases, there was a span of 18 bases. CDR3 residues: CASTSVIRDANYGYTF. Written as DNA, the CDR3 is TGTGCCAGCACTTCGGTGATTAGGGACGCTAACTATGGCTACACCTTC.

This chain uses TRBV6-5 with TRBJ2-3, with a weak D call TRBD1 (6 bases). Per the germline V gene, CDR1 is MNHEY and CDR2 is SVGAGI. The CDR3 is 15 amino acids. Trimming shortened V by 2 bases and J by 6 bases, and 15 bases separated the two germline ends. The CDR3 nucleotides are TGTGCCAGCAGTTACAGCTCTGGGGGCCTGGATACGCAGTATTTT. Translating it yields CASSYSSGGLDTQYF.

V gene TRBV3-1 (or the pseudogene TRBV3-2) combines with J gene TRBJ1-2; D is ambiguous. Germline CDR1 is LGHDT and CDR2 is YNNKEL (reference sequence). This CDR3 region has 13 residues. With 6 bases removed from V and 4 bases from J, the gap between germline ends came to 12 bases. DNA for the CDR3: TGTGCCAGCAGGCCCCTCGAGGGCTATGGCTACACCTTC. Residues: CASRPLEGYGYTF.

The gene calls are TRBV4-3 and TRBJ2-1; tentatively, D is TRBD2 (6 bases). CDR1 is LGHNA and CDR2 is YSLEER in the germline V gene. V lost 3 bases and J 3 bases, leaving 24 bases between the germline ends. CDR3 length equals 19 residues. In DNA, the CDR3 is TGCGCCAGCAGCCACCGAAGGCGGGGTGTTTTAGTTCACTACAATGAGCAGTTCTTC. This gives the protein CASSHRRRGVLVHYNEQFF.

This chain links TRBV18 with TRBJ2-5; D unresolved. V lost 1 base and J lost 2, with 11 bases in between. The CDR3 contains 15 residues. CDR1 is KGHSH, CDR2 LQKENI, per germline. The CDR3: CASSPLFGEQETQYF. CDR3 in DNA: TGTGCCAGCTCACCACTCTTTGGAGAACAAGAGACCCAGTACTTC.

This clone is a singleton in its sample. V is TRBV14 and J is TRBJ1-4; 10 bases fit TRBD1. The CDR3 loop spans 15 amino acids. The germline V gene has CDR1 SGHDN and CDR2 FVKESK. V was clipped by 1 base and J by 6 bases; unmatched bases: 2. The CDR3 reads CASSQVGQGYEKLFF. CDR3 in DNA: TGTGCCAGCAGCCAAGTGGGACAGGGGTATGAAAAACTGTTTTTT.

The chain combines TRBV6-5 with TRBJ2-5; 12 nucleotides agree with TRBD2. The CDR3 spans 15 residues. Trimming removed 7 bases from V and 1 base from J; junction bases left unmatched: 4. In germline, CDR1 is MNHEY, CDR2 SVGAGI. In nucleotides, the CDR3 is TGTGCCAGCACAAGGACTAGCGGGGCCCAAGAGACCCAGTACTTC. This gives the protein CASTRTSGAQETQYF.

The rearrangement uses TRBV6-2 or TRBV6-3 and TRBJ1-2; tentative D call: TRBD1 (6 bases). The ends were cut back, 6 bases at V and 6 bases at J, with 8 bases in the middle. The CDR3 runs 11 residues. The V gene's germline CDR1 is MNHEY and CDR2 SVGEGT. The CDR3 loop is CASSQGNGYTF. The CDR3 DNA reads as TGTGCCAGCAGCCAGGGGAATGGCTACACCTTC.

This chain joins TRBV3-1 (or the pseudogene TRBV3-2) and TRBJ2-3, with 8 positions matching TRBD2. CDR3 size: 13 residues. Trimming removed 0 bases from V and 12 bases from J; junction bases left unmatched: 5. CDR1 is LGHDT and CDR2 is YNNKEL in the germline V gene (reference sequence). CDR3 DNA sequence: TGTGCCAGCAGCCAAGATCGCGCGGGGGGCCAGTATTTT. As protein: CASSQDRAGGQYF.

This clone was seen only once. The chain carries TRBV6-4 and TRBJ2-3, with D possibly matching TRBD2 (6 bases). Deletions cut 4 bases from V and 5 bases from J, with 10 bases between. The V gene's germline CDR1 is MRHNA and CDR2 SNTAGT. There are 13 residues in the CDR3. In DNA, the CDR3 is TGTGCCAGCAGTGCCCTAGCGTTAGATACGCAGTATTTT. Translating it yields CASSALALDTQYF.

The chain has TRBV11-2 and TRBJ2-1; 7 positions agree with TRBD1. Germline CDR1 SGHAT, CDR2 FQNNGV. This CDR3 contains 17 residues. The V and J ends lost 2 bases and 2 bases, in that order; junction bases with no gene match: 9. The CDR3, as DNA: TGTGCCAGCAGCTTAAGTGGGGCGACAGGGACCTACAATGAGCAGTTCTTC. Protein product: CASSLSGATGTYNEQFF.

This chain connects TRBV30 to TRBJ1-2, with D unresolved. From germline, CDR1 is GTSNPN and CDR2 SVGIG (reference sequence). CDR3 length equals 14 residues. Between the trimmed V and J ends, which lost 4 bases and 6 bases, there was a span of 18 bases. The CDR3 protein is CAWTRWGSGNGYTF. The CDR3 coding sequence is TGTGCCTGGACTCGCTGGGGATCGGGAAATGGCTACACCTTC.

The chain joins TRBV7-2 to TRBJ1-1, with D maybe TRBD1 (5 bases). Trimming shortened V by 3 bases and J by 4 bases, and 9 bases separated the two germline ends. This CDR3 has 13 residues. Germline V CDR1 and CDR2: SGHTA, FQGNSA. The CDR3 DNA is TGTGCCAGCAGCTTTTGGGGGACCACTGAAGCTTTCTTT. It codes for CASSFWGTTEAFF.